Sequencing of this T cell receptor beta chain was carried out in a study of T cells in Graves' hyperthyroidism and ophthalmopathy. Germline V gene lookup returns CDR1 GTSNPN and CDR2 SVGIG (reference sequence). The CDR3 runs 13 residues. J lost 4 bases, V lost 0 bases, and 0 bases had no gene match. This clonotype was recorded at least ten times. RNA transcripts provided the source from which TCR beta CDR3 regions were amplified. In the first-round RT-PCR of the TCR CDR3, the HTBI primer set was used. Via MiXCR, TCRdb re-called the multiplex PCR reads, giving one row per CDR3 protein. In the table there are hundreds of thousands of distinct CDR3 sequences, roughly 14% of which are singletons.

The TCR sequence derives from a man aged 18 to 29 with Graves' ophthalmopathy. The V and J genes are TRBV30 and TRBJ1-2; TRBD1 matches 9 bases. What was sequenced was blood. The CDR3 region has the DNA TGTGCCTGGAGTGTGACAGGGGGCTATGGCTACACCTTC. The encoded protein is CAWSVTGGYGYTF.